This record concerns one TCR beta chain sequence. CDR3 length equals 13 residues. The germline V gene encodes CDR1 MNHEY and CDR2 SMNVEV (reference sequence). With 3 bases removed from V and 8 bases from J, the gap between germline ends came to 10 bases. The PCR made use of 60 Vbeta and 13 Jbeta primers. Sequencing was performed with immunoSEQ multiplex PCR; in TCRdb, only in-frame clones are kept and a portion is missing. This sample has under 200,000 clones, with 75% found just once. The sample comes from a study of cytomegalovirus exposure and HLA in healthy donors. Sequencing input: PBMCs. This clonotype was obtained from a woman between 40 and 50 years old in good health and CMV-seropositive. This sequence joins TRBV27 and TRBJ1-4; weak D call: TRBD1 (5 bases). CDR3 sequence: CASSFLGGEKLFF. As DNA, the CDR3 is TGTGCCAGCAGTTTTCTTGGGGGGGAAAAACTGTTTTTT.